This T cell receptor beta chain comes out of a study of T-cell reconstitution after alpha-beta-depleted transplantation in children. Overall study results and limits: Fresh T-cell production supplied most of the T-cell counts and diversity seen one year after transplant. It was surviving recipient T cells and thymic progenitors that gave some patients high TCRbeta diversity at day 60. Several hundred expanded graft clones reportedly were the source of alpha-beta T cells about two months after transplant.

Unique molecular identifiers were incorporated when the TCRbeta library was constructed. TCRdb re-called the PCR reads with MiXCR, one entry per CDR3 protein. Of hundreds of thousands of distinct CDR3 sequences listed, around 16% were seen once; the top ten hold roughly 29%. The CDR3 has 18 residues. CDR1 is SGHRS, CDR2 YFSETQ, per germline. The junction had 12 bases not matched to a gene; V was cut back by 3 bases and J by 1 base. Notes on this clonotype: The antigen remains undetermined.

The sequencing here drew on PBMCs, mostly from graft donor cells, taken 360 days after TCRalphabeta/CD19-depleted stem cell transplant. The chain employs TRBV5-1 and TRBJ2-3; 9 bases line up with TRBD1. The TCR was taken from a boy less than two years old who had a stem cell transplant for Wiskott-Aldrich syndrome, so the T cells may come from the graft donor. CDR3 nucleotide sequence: TGCGCCAGCAGCTCACCCCGGGACAGGGTTTGGGGCACAGATACGCAGTATTTT. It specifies CASSSPRDRVWGTDTQYF.